This T cell receptor (beta chain) came from a study of T-cell reconstitution after alpha-beta-depleted transplantation in children. This clonotype was seen only a few times. The CDR3 has 12 amino acids. Germline V lookup: CDR1 SQVTM, CDR2 ANQGSEA. With V trimmed by 6 bases and J by 3 bases, 2 bases remained unmatched. Preparation of the TCRbeta library used unique molecular identifiers. Via MiXCR, TCRdb re-called the PCR reads, giving one row per CDR3 protein. This sample carries a few hundred thousand distinct CDR3 sequences, 10% to 15% of them seen once, and the ten largest clones take 4% to 5.5%. This sequence originates from a human donor who donated a stem cell graft to a child with Fanconi anemia. The starting material was PBMCs, obtained from the stem cell graft. This chain uses TRBV29-1 with TRBJ2-1; 7 bases match TRBD1. This CDR3 reads CSVRDSYNEQFF. CDR3 coding DNA: TGCAGCGTCCGGGACAGCTACAATGAGCAGTTCTTC.